This TCR beta chain was obtained from a study of blood T cell repertoires in COVID-19. The table came from immunoSEQ multiplex PCR; TCRdb's copy has only in-frame clones and leaves some out. Of nearly 90,000 clones detected, about three quarters appear once; the ten largest clones hold roughly 14%. The CDR3 consists of 17 residues. With 6 bases removed from V and 0 bases from J, the gap between germline ends came to 15 bases. The germline CDR1 and CDR2 sequences are SGHAT and FQNNGV. The clonotype originates from an elderly woman with acute or convalescent COVID-19. This chain links TRBV11-2 with TRBJ2-6, with a tentative D call TRBD1 (5 bases). Sample: peripheral blood. The CDR3 is CASRGATLTSGANVLTF. CDR3 DNA: TGTGCCAGCAGAGGGGCTACGTTAACCTCTGGGGCCAACGTCCTGACTTTC.